These 2 T cell receptor beta chains share one sample of origin, sequenced in a study of vaccination and CD4 T cells after COVID-19. Scientists ran DNA taken from cultured CD4+ T cells through the Oncomine TCR Beta short-read assay for sequencing. TCRdb reanalysed the PCR reads using MiXCR and keeps one entry per CDR3 protein. Of roughly 20,000 distinct CDR3 sequences in the sample, about 32% were seen once. Treatment noted: roughly 11-day PBMC culture with coronavirus spike peptide pools or control peptides (ViraFEST assay). These receptors are not linked to any known antigen. Source material: cultured CD4+ T cells from blood. Receptors originate from a human donor with COVID-19.

This clonotype was found a few times. This chain links TRBV25-1 with TRBJ1-5; no definite D call. Per the germline V gene, CDR1 is MGHDK and CDR2 is SYGVNS. V shed 3 bases and J shed 3 bases, with 9 bases lying between them. This CDR3 is built from 14 residues. Here the CDR3 DNA reads TGTGCCAGCAGTGACCCGGGAACCAATCAGCCCCAGCATTTT. Its protein product is CASSDPGTNQPQHF.

The chain joins TRBV7-2 to TRBJ2-2; perhaps TRBD1 as D (6 bases). CDR1 and CDR2 from the germline V gene are SGHTA and FQGNSA. The length of the CDR3 is 15 residues. Trimming took off 5 bases at V and 6 bases at J, with 16 bases between the two ends. The CDR3 DNA reads TGTGCCAGCAGCCAATCGACAGGCCCACCCGGGGAGCTGTTTTTT. Protein sequence: CASSQSTGPPGELFF.